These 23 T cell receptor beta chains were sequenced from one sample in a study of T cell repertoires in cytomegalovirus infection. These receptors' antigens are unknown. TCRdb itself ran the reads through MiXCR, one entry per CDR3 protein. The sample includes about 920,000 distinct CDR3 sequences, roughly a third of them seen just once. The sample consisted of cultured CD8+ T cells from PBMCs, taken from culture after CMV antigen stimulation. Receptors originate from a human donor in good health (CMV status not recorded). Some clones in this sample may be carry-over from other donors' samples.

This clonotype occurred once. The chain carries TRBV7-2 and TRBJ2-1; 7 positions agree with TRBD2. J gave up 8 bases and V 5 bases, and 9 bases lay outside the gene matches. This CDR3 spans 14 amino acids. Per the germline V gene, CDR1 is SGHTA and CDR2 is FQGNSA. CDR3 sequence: CASSDPRTRDEQFF. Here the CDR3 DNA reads TGTGCCAGCAGCGACCCCAGGACTAGGGATGAGCAGTTCTTC.

The CDR3 reads CASSFAGAEGNQPQHF. CDR3 bases: TGTGCCAGCAGCTTTGCAGGGGCGGAAGGCAATCAGCCCCAGCATTTT. The chain links TRBV5-5 to TRBJ1-5; D might be TRBD1 (6 bases). Trimming removed 2 bases at V and 2 bases at J, with 14 bases between. The CDR3 has 16 amino acids. Germline CDR1 reads SGHKS; CDR2 reads YYEKEE (reference sequence).

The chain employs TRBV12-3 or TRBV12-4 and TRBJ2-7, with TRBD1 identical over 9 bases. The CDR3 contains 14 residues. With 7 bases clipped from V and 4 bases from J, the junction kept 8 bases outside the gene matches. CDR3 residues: CASTLGQGRYEQYF. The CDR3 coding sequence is TGTGCCAGCACCCTGGGACAGGGAAGATACGAGCAGTACTTC.

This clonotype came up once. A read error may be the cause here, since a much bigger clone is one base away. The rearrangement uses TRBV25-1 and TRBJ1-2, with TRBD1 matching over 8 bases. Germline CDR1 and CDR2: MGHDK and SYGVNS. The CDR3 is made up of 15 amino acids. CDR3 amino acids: CVSFGTTGVIYGYTF. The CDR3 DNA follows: TGTGTCAGCTTCGGAACGACAGGGGTAATCTATGGCTACACCTTC.

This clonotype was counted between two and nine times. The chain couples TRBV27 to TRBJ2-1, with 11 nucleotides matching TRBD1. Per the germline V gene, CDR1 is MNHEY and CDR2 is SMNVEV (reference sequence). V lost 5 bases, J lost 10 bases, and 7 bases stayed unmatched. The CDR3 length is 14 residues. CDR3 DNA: TGTGCCAGCAGTGTAGGGACAGGGGGGAGGGAGCAGTTCTTC. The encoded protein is CASSVGTGGREQFF.

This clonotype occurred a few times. CDR3: CASSYSIYHPSSTGELFF. The CDR3 nucleotides read TGTGCCAGCAGTTACTCGATATATCACCCTTCGAGCACCGGGGAGCTGTTTTTT. This chain joins TRBV6-5 and TRBJ2-2; D ambiguous. V lost 0 bases to trimming and J lost 4 bases, with 18 bases between them. The CDR3 spans 18 residues. CDR1 MNHEY and CDR2 SVGAGI come from the germline V gene.

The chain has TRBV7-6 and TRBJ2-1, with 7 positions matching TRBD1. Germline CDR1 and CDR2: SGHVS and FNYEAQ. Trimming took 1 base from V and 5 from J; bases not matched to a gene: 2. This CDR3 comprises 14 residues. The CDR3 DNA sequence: TGTGCCAGCAGCTTAGGGGGACAGCACAATGAGCAGTTCTTC. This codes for CASSLGGQHNEQFF.

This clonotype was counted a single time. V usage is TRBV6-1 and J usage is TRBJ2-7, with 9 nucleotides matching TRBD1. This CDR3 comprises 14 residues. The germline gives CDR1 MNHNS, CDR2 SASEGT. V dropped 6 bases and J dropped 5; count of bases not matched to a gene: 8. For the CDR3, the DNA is TGTGCCAGCAGGATGGGACAGGGTAACAACGAGCAGTACTTC. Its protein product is CASRMGQGNNEQYF.

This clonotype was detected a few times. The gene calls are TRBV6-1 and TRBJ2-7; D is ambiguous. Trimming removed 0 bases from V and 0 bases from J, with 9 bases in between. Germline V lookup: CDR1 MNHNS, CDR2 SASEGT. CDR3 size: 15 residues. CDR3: CASSEARYPSYEQYF. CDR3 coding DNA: TGTGCCAGCAGTGAAGCCAGGTACCCCTCCTACGAGCAGTACTTC.

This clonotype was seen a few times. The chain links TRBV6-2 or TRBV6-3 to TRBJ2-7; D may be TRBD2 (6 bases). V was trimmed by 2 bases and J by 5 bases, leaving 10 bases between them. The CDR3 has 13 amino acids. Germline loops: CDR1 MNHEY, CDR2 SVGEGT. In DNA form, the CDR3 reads TGTGCCAGCAGTTACGTGGAGGGCCACGAGCAGTACGTC. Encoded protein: CASSYVEGHEQYV.

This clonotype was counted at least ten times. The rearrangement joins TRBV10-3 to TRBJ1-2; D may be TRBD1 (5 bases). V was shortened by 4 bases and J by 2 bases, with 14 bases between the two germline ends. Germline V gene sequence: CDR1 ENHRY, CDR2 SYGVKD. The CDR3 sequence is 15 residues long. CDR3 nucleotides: TGTGCCATCAGTGCCGATAACGACAGAAACTATGGCTACACCTTC. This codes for CAISADNDRNYGYTF.

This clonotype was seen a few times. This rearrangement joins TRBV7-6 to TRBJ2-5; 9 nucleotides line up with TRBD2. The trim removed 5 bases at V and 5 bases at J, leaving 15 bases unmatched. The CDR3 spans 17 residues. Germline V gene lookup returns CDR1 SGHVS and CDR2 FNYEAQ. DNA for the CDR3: TGTGCCAGCAGCAGCGATCTCGCGGGGGGGCCACGGGAGACCCAGTACTTC. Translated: CASSSDLAGGPRETQYF. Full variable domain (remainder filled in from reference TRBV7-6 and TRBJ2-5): GAGVSQSPRYKVTKRGQDVALRCDPISGHVSLYWYRQALGQGPEFLTYFNYEAQQDKSGLPNDRFSAERPEGSISTLTIQRTEQRDSAMYRCASSSDLAGGPRETQYFGPGTRLLVL.

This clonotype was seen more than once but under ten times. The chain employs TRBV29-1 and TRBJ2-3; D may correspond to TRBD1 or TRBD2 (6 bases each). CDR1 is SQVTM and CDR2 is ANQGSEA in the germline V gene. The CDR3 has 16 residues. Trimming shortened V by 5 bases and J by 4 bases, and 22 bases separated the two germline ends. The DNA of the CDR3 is TGCAGCGTTAGCCCCCCCCCCGGTGGGGGGCCAGATACGCAGTATTTT. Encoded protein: CSVSPPPGGGPDTQYF.

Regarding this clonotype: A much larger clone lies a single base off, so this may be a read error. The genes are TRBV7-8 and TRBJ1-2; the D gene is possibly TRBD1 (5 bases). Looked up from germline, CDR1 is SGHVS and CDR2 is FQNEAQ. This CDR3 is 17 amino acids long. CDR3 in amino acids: CANSLQNRIAPTYGYTF. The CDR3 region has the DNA TGTGCCAACAGCTTACAGAACAGGATCGCCCCTACCTATGGCTACACCTTC.

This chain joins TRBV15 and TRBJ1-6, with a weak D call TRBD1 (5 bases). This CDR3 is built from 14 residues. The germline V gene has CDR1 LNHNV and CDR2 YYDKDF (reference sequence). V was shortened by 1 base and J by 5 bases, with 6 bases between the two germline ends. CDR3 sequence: CATSRGQNNSPLHF. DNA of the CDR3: TGTGCCACCAGCAGAGGACAGAATAATTCACCCCTCCACTTT.

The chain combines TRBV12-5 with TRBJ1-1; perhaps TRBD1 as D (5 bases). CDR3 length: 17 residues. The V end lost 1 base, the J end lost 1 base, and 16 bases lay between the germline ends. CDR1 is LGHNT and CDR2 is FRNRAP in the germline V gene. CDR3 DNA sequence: TGTGCTAGTGGTTTGGGCGGCCAGAAAGGGGCGAACACTGAAGCTTTCTTT. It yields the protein CASGLGGQKGANTEAFF. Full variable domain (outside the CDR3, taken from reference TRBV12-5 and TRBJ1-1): DARVTQTPRHKVTEMGQEVTMRCQPILGHNTVFWYRQTMMQGLELLAYFRNRAPLDDSGMPKDRFSAEMPDATLATLKIQPSEPRDSAVYFCASGLGGQKGANTEAFFGQGTRLTVV.

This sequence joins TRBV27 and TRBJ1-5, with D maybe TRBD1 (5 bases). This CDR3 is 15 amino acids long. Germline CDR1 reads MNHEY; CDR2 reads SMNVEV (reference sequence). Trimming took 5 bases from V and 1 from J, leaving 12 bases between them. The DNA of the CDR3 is TGTGCCAGCAGTCAGGGAGGGTCGAGCAATCAGCCCCAGCATTTT. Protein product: CASSQGGSSNQPQHF.

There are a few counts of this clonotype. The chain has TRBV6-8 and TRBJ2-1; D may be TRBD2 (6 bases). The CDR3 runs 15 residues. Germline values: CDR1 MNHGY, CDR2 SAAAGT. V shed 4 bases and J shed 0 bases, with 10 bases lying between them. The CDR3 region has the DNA TGTGCCAGCAGTTTCACTAGCTACTCCTACAATGAGCAGTTCTTC. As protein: CASSFTSYSYNEQFF.

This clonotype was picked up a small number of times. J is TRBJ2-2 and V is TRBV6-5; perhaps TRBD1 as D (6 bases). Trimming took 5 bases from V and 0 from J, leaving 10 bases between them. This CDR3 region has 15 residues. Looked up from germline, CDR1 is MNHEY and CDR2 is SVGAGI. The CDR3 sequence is CASSPGETNTGELFF. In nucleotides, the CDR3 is TGTGCCAGCAGTCCAGGGGAAACGAACACCGGGGAGCTGTTTTTT.

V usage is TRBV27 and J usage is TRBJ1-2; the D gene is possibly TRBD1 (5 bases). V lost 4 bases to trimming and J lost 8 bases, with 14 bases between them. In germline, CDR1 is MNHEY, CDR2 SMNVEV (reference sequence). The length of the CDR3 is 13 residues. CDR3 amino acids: CASSWGPPGGYTF. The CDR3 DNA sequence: TGTGCCAGCAGTTGGGGCCCGCCGGGGGGCTACACCTTC.

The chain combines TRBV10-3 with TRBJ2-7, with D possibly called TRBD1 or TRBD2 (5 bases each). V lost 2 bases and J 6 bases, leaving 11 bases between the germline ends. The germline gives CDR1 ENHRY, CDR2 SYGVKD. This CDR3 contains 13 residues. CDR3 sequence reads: CAISEERGAEQYV. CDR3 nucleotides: TGTGCCATCAGTGAGGAGAGGGGAGCCGAGCAGTACGTC.

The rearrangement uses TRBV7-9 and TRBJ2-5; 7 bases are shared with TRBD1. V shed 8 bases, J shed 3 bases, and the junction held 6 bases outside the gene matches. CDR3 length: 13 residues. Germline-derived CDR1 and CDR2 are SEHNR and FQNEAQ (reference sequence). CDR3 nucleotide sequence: TGTGCCAGCTGCAGGGACAGCGAAGAGACCCAGTACTTC. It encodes CASCRDSEETQYF.

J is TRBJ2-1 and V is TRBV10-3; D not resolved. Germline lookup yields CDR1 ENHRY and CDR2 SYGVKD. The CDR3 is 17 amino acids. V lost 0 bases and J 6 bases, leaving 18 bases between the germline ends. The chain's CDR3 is CAISESGFTPQLNEQFF. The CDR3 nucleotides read TGTGCCATCAGTGAGTCAGGGTTTACTCCGCAGCTCAATGAGCAGTTCTTC.